The 22 T cell receptor beta chains in this list originate from one sample, sequenced in a study of blood T cells in healthy people across ages. A J-beta primer mix and a sample-barcoded 5' primer were used in a second PCR of about 6 to 12 cycles. Each CDR3 protein gets one entry after TCRdb re-called the 5' RACE reads with MiXCR. The data hold around 1.1 million distinct CDR3 sequences, with roughly two fifths observed a single time. The specimen was blood. These receptors were taken from a man between 18 and 35 years old in good health.

The rearrangement uses TRBV20-1 and TRBJ1-2; D might be TRBD1 (5 bases). The CDR3 sequence is 15 residues long. Trimming removed 0 bases at V and 8 bases at J, with 19 bases between. Looked up from germline, CDR1 is DFQATT and CDR2 is SNEGSKA (reference sequence). The CDR3 DNA reads as TGCAGTGCTAGAGATCATGGGGGGGAGCACGACGGCTACACCTTC. It yields the protein CSARDHGGEHDGYTF.

The sample holds a few counts of this clonotype. V gene TRBV6-1 combines with J gene TRBJ2-3; 8 positions agree with TRBD1. This CDR3 is built from 14 residues. J gave up 6 bases and V 1 base, and 3 bases lay outside the gene matches. CDR1 is MNHNS and CDR2 is SASEGT in the germline V gene. Written as DNA, the CDR3 is TGTGCCAGCAGTGAAGACAGGGGGTCGGATACGCAGTATTTT. This encodes CASSEDRGSDTQYF.

Only a few counts were recorded for this clonotype. This chain joins TRBV29-1 and TRBJ1-1, with 10 bases fitting TRBD1. The germline V gene has CDR1 SQVTM and CDR2 ANQGSEA. This CDR3 is built from 13 residues. V lost 8 bases, J lost 4 bases, and 7 bases stayed unmatched. In DNA form, the CDR3 reads TGCAGCACCGACAGGGGGCTCGGCACTGAAGCTTTCTTT. This sequence encodes CSTDRGLGTEAFF.

This chain connects TRBV4-1 to TRBJ2-1; TRBD2 matches 7 bases. The CDR3 totals 15 residues. CDR1 is MGHRA and CDR2 is YSYEKL in the germline V gene. V gave up 0 bases and J gave up 5 bases; unmatched junction bases: 4. The CDR3 is CASSQDPGTNNEQFF. CDR3 nucleotide sequence: TGCGCCAGCAGCCAAGACCCGGGGACTAACAATGAGCAGTTCTTC.

This clonotype was seen a handful of times. CDR3 nucleotides: TGTGCCAGCAGTTTCCGAGGCTTCCGGGGAGGTTACACTGAAGCTTTCTTT. Protein: CASSFRGFRGGYTEAFF. This chain links TRBV12-3 or TRBV12-4 with TRBJ1-1; D is ambiguous. The V end lost 3 bases, the J end lost 3 bases, and 20 bases lay between the germline ends. The CDR3 sequence is 17 residues long.

This clonotype was picked up one time. The chain employs TRBV6-2 or TRBV6-3 and TRBJ1-1; 10 positions match TRBD1. V lost 2 bases and J lost 3; bases outside the gene matches: 0. Per germline, CDR1 MNHEY and CDR2 SVGEGT. The CDR3 spans 14 residues. CDR3 in amino acids: CASSYGTGDTEAFF. DNA of the CDR3: TGTGCCAGCAGTTACGGGACAGGGGACACTGAAGCTTTCTTT.

The V gene is TRBV20-1, the J gene TRBJ2-5; 11 bases agree with TRBD2. This CDR3 has 18 amino acids. Germline-derived CDR1 and CDR2 are DFQATT and SNEGSKA (reference sequence). J lost 4 bases, V lost 2 bases, and 15 bases had no gene match. Here the CDR3 DNA reads TGCAGTGCTAGAAGCCCCTTCACTAGCGGGGGAGAGGGAGAGACCCAGTACTTC. As protein: CSARSPFTSGGEGETQYF.

The rearrangement joins TRBV13 to TRBJ2-2; D perhaps matches TRBD1 (5 bases). The CDR3 covers 15 residues. From germline, CDR1 is PRHDT and CDR2 FYEKMQ (reference sequence). V gave up 3 bases and J gave up 1 base, with 9 bases separating them. As DNA, the CDR3 is TGTGCCAGCAGCTTGATGACAGAGAACACCGGGGAGCTGTTTTTT. This sequence encodes CASSLMTENTGELFF.

In its sample, this clonotype was seen many times. V is TRBV20-1 and J is TRBJ2-3; D unclear. Germline V lookup: CDR1 DFQATT, CDR2 SNEGSKA (reference sequence). The CDR3 sequence is 11 residues long. V was cut by 5 bases and J by 1 base, with 4 bases left in between. The CDR3 is CSAVGTDTQYF. DNA for the CDR3: TGCAGTGCTGTGGGCACAGATACGCAGTATTTT.

Notes on this clonotype: One junction end does not reproduce the germline sequence, and a read error may be involved. The V call is TRBV27, the J call TRBJ1-2; D possibly corresponds to TRBD1 (6 bases). This CDR3 comprises 13 residues. CDR1 and CDR2 (germline): MNHEY, SMNVEV (reference sequence). The CDR3 loop is CASSGGRDYDYTF. DNA of the CDR3: TGTGCCAGCAGTGGGGGCAGGGACTATGACTACACCTTC.

This clonotype occurred a few times. This chain connects TRBV4-2 to TRBJ2-3; D unclear. Germline V gives CDR1 LGHNA, CDR2 YNFKEQ. The CDR3 has 15 residues. Trimming removed 3 bases at V and 2 bases at J, with 12 bases between. CDR3 amino acids: CASSHGDMATDTQYF. CDR3 bases: TGTGCCAGCAGCCATGGCGACATGGCCACAGATACGCAGTATTTT.

This clonotype showed up just a few times. This chain connects TRBV4-3 to TRBJ1-2; D is ambiguous. The CDR3 length is 15 residues. Trimming shortened V by 0 bases and J by 7 bases, and 15 bases separated the two germline ends. In germline, CDR1 is LGHNA, CDR2 YSLEER. The CDR3 coding sequence is TGCGCCAGCAGCCAAGAGTGGAGTGAACAGCGTGGCTACACCTTC. Protein product: CASSQEWSEQRGYTF.

This clonotype was found a few times. The chain joins TRBV9 to TRBJ2-1; 7 bases align to TRBD1. CDR3 length: 15 residues. From germline, CDR1 is SGDLS and CDR2 YYNGEE. After removal of 6 bases from V and 4 bases from J, the junction contained 10 bases not matched to a gene. CDR3: CASTPRDSTYNEQFF. As DNA, the CDR3 is TGTGCCAGCACCCCCAGGGACAGCACTTACAATGAGCAGTTCTTC.

The chain employs TRBV12-3 or TRBV12-4 and TRBJ1-4; tentative D call: TRBD1 (6 bases). This CDR3 has 14 amino acids. V was trimmed by 8 bases and J by 8 bases, leaving 18 bases between them. In DNA, the CDR3 is TGTGCCAGCGGATCGGGACAAAGGGTAGAAAAACTGTTTTTT. Its protein is CASGSGQRVEKLFF.

J is TRBJ2-1 and V is TRBV3-1, with 9 nucleotides matching TRBD2. Near its end, the DNA agrees better with TRBJ2-7, so the J call may be wrong. CDR3 length equals 17 residues. Germline loops: CDR1 LGHDT, CDR2 YNNKEL (reference sequence). This chain's CDR3 is CASSQVGSGGSYNEQYF. The CDR3, as DNA: TGTGCCAGCAGCCAAGTTGGTAGCGGGGGCTCCTACAATGAGCAGTACTTC.

In this sample, this clonotype turned up a few times. The CDR3 DNA is TGTGCCATCAGTGTCACCTCCAGGGATACGCAGTATTTT. Protein sequence: CAISVTSRDTQYF. The chain uses TRBV10-3 and TRBJ2-3; D is uncertain. V was shortened by 4 bases and J by 6 bases, with 11 bases between the two germline ends. This CDR3 contains 13 residues. Germline V gives CDR1 ENHRY, CDR2 SYGVKD.

The V call is TRBV24-1, the J call TRBJ1-4, with TRBD1 identical over 9 bases. The V gene's germline CDR1 is KGHDR and CDR2 SFDVKD. The CDR3 consists of 15 residues. After removal of 6 bases from V and 5 bases from J, the junction contained 6 bases not matched to a gene. CDR3 region: CATSRTGTGNEKLFF. CDR3 DNA: TGTGCCACCAGTCGGACCGGGACAGGGAATGAAAAACTGTTTTTT.

This clonotype was found many times. This chain joins TRBV7-9 and TRBJ1-2; D gene ambiguous. The V end was cut by 7 bases, the J end by 2 bases, with 20 bases between. This CDR3 is 16 amino acids long. Germline values: CDR1 SEHNR, CDR2 FQNEAQ (reference sequence). The CDR3 nucleotides read TGTGCCAGCAATGACCGTGGGAATAATAAAAACTATGGCTACACCTTC. It is translated as CASNDRGNNKNYGYTF.

In this sample, this clonotype turned up a few times. The genes are TRBV29-1 and TRBJ1-2, with 10 bases identical to TRBD1. The trim removed 4 bases at V and 0 bases at J, leaving 5 bases unmatched. This CDR3 contains 15 residues. From germline, CDR1 is SQVTM and CDR2 ANQGSEA. The CDR3 bases are TGCAGCGTTGTGGACAGGGGGGAGCCTAACTATGGCTACACCTTC. This codes for CSVVDRGEPNYGYTF.

A word on this clonotype: Sequence at one end of the junction differs from germline and may be a read error. V and J are TRBV28 and TRBJ1-2, with no clear D. The CDR3 extends over 13 amino acids. Looked up from germline, CDR1 is MDHEN and CDR2 is SYDVKM. CDR3 loop: CAGSPSSSYGYTF. CDR3 in DNA: TGTGCCGGCAGTCCCTCTAGCAGCTATGGCTACACCTTC.

V and J are TRBV27 and TRBJ1-2; no definite D call. This CDR3 has 14 residues. Trimming removed 5 bases at V and 4 bases at J, with 14 bases between. CDR1 and CDR2 (germline): MNHEY, SMNVEV (reference sequence). The CDR3 reads CASSSLGGFYGYTF. The CDR3 DNA reads TGTGCCAGCAGTAGCCTTGGCGGATTCTATGGCTACACCTTC.

The chain uses TRBV12-3 or TRBV12-4 and TRBJ1-2; D is unresolved. V was trimmed by 5 bases and J by 4 bases, leaving 11 bases between them. The CDR3 runs 13 residues. CDR3 amino acids: CASSVEQIYGYTF. The CDR3 bases are TGTGCCAGCAGTGTGGAACAGATCTATGGCTACACCTTC.